This section outlines one T cell receptor beta chain sequence together with its context. The CDR3 contains 15 residues. Looked up from germline, CDR1 is DFQATT and CDR2 is SNEGSKA (reference sequence). The V and J ends lost 6 bases and 9 bases respectively, with 24 bases between them. The entry originates in a study of CD8 T cells in Susac syndrome. Those who served as multiple sclerosis controls were treatment-naive patients with stable or active relapsing-remitting disease. Random hexamers were used to reverse transcribe the RNA input (roughly 0.5 to 1 ug). An immunoSEQ multiplex PCR amplified TCR beta CDR3 over 54 Vbeta and 13 Jbeta. Each CDR3 protein gets one entry after TCRdb re-called the immunoSEQ multiplex PCR reads with MiXCR. This table holds over 130,000 distinct CDR3 sequences, roughly 95% found once.

What was sequenced was CD4+ T cells from PBMCs. This chain uses TRBV20-1 with TRBJ1-5; D ambiguous. This clonotype originated in a human donor with multiple sclerosis. This CDR3 reads CSATVGVAAGGPQHF. Written as DNA, the CDR3 is TGCAGTGCCACCGTTGGAGTGGCCGCGGGTGGGCCCCAGCATTTT.